This T cell receptor (beta chain) was obtained from a study of tissue T cells after allogeneic stem cell transplantation. Overall study findings and caveats: Which tissue TCRs were alloreactive or antigen-specific was not determined. Some clones might be persisting host cells. Shared clones across patients were few; motif clustering revealed tissue-specific shared signatures.

TCRdb keeps only in-frame clones here, not all; method: immunoSEQ multiplex PCR. The data hold about 50,000 clones, with nearly 75% observed a single time. V shed 2 bases and J shed 2 bases, with 9 bases lying between them. Germline CDR1 MSHET, CDR2 SYDVDS. CDR3 size: 14 residues. As to this clone: The antigen remains undetermined. Germline and genes: mouse. The read falls 1 residue short of the CDR3 end, and the missing part is taken from the germline J gene.

The J gene is TRBJ1-1, the V gene TRBV29, with D perhaps TRBD1 (5 bases). This receptor was taken from a pool of C57BL/6 mice in good health. Sequencing was carried out using sorted cells pooled from one or two spleens. The sequenced part of the CDR3 DNA is TGTGCTAGCAGTTTAATACAGGCCAACACAGAAGTCTTC. Its protein is CASSLIQANTEVF. The CDR3 reads in full as CASSLIQANTEVFF. Using reference TRBV29 and TRBJ1-1 for the parts outside the CDR3, the full variable domain is DMKVTQMPRYLIKRMGENVLLECGQDMSHETMYWYRQDPGLGLQLIYISYDVDSNSEGDIPKGYRVSRKKREHFSLILDSAKTNQTSVYFCASSLIQANTEVFFGKGTRLTVV.